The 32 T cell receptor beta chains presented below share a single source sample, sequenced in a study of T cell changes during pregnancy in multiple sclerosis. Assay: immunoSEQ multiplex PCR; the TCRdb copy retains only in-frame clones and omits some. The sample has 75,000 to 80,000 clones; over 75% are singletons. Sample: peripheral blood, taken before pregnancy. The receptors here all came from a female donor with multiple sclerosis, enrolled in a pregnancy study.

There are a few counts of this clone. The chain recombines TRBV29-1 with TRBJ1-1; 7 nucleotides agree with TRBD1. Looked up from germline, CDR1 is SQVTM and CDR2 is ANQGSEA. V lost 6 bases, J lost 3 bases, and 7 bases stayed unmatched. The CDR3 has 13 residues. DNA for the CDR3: TGCAGCGTCCAAACAGGGGAGCACACTGAAGCTTTCTTT. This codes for CSVQTGEHTEAFF.

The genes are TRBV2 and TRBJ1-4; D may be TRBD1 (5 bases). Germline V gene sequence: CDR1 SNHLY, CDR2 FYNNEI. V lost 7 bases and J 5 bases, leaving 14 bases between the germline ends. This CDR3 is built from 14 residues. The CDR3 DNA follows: TGTGCCAGCATCGAGGGGACTCGAAATGAAAAACTGTTTTTT. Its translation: CASIEGTRNEKLFF.

The DNA for the CDR3 is TGTGCCTGGAGTGTAGACAGTAACAAGCCCCAGCATTTT. Its translation is CAWSVDSNKPQHF. The rearrangement links TRBV30 to TRBJ1-5; tentatively, D is TRBD1 (5 bases). Trimming shortened V by 0 bases and J by 8 bases, and 11 bases separated the two germline ends. Per germline, CDR1 GTSNPN and CDR2 SVGIG (reference sequence). This CDR3 region has 13 residues.

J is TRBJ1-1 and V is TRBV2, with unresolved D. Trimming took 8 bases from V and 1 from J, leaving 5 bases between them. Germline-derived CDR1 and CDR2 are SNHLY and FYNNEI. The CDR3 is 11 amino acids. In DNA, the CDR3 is TGTGCCAGCCGGGGGAACACTGAAGCTTTCTTT. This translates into CASRGNTEAFF.

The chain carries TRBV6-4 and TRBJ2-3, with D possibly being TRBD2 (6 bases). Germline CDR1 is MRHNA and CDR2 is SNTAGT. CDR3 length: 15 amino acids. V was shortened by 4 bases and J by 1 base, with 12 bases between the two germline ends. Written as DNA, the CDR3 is TGTGCCAGCAGTGTTGGTGGAGGGGGCACAGATACGCAGTATTTT. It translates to CASSVGGGGTDTQYF.

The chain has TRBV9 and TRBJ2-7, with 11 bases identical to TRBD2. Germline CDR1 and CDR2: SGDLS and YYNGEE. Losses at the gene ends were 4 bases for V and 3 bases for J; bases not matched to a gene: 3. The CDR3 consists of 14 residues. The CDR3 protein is CASSSGLAGYEQYF. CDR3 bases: TGTGCCAGCAGCAGCGGACTAGCGGGCTACGAGCAGTACTTC.

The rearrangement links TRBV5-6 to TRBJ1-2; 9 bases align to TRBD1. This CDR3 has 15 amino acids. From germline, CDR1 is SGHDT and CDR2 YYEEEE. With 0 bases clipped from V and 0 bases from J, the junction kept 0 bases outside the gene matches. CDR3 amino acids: CASSLGDRANYGYTF. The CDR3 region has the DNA TGTGCCAGCAGCTTGGGGGACAGGGCTAACTATGGCTACACCTTC.

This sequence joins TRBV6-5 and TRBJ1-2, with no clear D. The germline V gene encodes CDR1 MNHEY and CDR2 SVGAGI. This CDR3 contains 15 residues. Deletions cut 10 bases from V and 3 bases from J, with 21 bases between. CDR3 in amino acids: CATVMNPGTYYGYTF. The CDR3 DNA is TGTGCCACCGTGATGAACCCGGGAACCTACTATGGCTACACCTTC.

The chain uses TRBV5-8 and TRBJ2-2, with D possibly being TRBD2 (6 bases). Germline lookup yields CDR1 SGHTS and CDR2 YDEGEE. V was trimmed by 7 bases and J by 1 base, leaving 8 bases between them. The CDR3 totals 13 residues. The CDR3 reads CASLGGNTGELFF. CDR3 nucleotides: TGTGCCAGCCTCGGGGGGAACACCGGGGAGCTGTTTTTT.

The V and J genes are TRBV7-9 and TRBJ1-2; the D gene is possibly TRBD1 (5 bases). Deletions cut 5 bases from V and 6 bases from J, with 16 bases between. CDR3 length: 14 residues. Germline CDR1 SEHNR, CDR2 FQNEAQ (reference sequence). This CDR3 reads CASSIPGSWDGYTF. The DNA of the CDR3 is TGTGCCAGCAGCATCCCAGGGTCGTGGGATGGCTACACCTTC.

CDR3 amino acids: CASSQLAGRFTDTQYF. The CDR3 coding sequence is TGCGCCAGCAGCCAACTAGCGGGGAGGTTCACAGATACGCAGTATTTT. The chain carries TRBV4-3 and TRBJ2-3, with 9 bases identical to TRBD2. The germline V gene encodes CDR1 LGHNA and CDR2 YSLEER. Trimming at V came to 2 bases and at J to 2 bases, leaving 5 bases not matched to a gene. The CDR3 contains 16 residues.

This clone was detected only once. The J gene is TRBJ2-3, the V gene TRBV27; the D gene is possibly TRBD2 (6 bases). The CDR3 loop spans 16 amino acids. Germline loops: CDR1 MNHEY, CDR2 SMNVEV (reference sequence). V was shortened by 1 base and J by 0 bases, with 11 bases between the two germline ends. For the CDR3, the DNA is TGTGCCAGCAGTTTATATGGCGGGGCGAGCACAGATACGCAGTATTTT. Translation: CASSLYGGASTDTQYF.

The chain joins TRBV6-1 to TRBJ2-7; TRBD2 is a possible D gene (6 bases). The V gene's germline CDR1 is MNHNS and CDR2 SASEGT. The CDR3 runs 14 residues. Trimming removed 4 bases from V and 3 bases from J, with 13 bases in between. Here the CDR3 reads CASSVAEEGYEQYF. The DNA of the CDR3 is TGTGCCAGCAGTGTCGCCGAGGAGGGCTACGAGCAGTACTTC.

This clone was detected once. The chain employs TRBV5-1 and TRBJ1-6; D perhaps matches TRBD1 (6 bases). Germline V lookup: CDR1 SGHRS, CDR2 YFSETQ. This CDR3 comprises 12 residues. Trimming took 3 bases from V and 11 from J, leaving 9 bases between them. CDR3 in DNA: TGCGCCAGCAGCTCACAGGGTACACCCCTCCACTTT. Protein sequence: CASSSQGTPLHF.

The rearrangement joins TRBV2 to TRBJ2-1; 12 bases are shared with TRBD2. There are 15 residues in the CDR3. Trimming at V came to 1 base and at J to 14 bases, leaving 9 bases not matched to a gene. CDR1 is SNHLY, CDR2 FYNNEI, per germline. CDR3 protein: CASSEGRSLAGGEFF. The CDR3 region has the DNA TGTGCCAGCAGTGAAGGTCGGTCCCTAGCGGGGGGGGAGTTCTTC.

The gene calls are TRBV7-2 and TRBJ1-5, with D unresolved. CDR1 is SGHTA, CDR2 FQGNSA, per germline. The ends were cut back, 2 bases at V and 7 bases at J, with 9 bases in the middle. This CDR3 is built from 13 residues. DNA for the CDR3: TGTGCCAGCAGCTTAACTGCGGCCCAGCCCCAGCATTTT. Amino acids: CASSLTAAQPQHF.

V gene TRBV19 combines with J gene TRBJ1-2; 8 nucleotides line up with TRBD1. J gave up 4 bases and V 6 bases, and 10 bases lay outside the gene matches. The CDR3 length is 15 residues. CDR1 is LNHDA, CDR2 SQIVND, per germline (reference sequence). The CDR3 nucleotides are TGTGCCAGTAGCATCTCCGACAGGGGCGGCTATGGCTACACCTTC. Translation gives CASSISDRGGYGYTF.

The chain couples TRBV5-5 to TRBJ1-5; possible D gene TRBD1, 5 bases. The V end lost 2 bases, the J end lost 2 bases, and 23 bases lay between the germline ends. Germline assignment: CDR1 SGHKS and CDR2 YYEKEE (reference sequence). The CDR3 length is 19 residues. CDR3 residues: CASSLLGRGPPGRNQPQHF. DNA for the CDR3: TGTGCCAGCAGCTTACTAGGGCGGGGACCCCCCGGGCGCAATCAGCCCCAGCATTTT.

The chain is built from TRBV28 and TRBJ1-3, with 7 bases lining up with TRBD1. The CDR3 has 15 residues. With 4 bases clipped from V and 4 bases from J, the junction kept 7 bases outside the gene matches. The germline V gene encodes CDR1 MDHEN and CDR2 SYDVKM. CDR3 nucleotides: TGTGCCAGCAGTTCGCCAGACAGGGAGGGAAACACCATATATTTT. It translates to CASSSPDREGNTIYF. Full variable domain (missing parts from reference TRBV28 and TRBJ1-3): DVKVTQSSRYLVKRTGEKVFLECVQDMDHENMFWYRQDPGLGLRLIYFSYDVKMKEKGDIPEGYSVSREKKERFSLILESASTNQTSMYLCASSSPDREGNTIYFGEGSWLTVV.

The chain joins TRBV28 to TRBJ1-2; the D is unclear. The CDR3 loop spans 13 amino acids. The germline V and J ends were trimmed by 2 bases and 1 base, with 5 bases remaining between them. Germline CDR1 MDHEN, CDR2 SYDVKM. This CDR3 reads CASSLPLNYGYTF. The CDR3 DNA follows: TGTGCCAGCAGTTTACCACTTAACTATGGCTACACCTTC.

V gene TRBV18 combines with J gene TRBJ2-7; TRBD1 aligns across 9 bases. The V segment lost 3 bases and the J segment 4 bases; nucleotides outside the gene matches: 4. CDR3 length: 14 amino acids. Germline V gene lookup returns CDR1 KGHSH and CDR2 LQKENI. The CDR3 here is CASSPTTGGYEQYF. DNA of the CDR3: TGTGCCAGCTCACCGACGACAGGGGGATACGAGCAGTACTTC.

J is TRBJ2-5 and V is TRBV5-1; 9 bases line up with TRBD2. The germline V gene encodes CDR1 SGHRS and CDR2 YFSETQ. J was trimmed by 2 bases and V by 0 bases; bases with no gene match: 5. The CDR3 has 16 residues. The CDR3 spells CASSLDPAGGQETQYF. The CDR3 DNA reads TGCGCCAGCAGCTTGGATCCAGCGGGGGGTCAAGAGACCCAGTACTTC.

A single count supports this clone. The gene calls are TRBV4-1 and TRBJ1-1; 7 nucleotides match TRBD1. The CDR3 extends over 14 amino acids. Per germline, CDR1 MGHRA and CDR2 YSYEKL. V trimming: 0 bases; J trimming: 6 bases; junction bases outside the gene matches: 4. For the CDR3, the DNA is TGCGCCAGCAGCCAAGATCAGGGACAGCCTGAAGCTTTCTTT. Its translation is CASSQDQGQPEAFF.

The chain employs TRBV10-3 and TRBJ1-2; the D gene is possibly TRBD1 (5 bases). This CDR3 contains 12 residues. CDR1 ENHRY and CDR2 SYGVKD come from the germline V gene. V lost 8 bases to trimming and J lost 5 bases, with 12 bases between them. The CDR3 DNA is TGTGCCATCGGGAGGGGCTGGTATGGCTACACCTTC. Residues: CAIGRGWYGYTF.

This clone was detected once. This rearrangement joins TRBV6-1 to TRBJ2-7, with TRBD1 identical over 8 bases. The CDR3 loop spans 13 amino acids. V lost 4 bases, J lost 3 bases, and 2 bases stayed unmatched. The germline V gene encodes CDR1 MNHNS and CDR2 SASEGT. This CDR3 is CASSGGTGYEQYF. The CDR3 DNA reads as TGTGCCAGCAGTGGAGGGACAGGCTACGAGCAGTACTTC.

As DNA, the CDR3 is TGTGCCAGCAGTGAAAGTGGGCGGGTATATGGCTACACCTTC. It specifies CASSESGRVYGYTF. The chain recombines TRBV6-1 with TRBJ1-2, with D unclear. The germline gives CDR1 MNHNS, CDR2 SASEGT. This CDR3 comprises 14 residues. Trimming shortened V by 2 bases and J by 5 bases, and 12 bases separated the two germline ends.

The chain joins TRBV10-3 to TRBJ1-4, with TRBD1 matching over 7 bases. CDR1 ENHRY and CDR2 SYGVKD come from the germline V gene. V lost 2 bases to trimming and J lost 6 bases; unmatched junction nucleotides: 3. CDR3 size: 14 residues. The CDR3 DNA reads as TGTGCCATCAGTGAGGGAGGGGGCTATGAAAAACTGTTTTTT. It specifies CAISEGGGYEKLFF.

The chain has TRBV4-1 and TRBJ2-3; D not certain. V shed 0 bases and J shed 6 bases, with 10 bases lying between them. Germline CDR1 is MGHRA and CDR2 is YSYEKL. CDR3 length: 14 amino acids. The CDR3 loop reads CASSQDSQVDTQYF. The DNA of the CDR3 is TGCGCCAGCAGCCAAGATTCACAAGTGGATACGCAGTATTTT.

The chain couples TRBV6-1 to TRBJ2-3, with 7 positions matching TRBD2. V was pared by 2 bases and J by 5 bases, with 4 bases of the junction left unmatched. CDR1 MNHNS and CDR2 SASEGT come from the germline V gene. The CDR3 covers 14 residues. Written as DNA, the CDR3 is TGTGCCAGCAGTGAACTAGCGGTAGGAGATACGCAGTATTTT. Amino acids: CASSELAVGDTQYF.

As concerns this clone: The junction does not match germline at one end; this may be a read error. Here the CDR3 reads CASSPHVGGSQGDTQYF. In DNA, the CDR3 is TGTGCTAGCAGCCCCCACGTGGGGGGGTCCCAGGGAGATACGCAGTATTTT. The V call is TRBV7-7, the J call TRBJ2-3; 7 positions match TRBD2. Germline CDR1 is SSHAT and CDR2 is FNYEAQ (reference sequence). The CDR3 has 17 residues.

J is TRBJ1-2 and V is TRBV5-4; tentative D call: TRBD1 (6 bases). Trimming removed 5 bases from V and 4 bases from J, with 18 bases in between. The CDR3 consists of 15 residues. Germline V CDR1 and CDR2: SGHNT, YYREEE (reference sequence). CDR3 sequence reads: CASRLWAGDLYGYTF. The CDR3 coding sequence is TGTGCCAGCAGGTTGTGGGCAGGGGACCTCTATGGCTACACCTTC.

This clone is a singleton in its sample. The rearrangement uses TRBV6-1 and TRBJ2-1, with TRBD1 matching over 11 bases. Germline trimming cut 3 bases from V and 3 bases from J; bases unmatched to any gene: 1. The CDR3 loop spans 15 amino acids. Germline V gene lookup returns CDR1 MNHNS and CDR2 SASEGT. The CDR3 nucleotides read TGTGCCAGCAGTGAGGGGACAGGGGGCTACAATGAGCAGTTCTTC. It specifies CASSEGTGGYNEQFF.